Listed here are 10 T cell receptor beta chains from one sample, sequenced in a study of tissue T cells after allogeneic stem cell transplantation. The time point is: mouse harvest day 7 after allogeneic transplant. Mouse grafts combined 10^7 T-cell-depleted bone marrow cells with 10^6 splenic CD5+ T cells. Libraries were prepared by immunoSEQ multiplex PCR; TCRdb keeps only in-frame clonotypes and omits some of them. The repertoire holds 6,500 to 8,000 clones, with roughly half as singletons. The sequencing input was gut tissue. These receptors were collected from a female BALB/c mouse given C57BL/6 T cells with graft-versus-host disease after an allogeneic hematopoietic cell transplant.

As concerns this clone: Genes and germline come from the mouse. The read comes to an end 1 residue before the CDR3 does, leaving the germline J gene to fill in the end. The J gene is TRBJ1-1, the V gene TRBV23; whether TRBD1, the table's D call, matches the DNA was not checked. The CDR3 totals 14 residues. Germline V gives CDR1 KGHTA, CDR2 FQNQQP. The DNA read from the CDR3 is TGCTCCAGCAGTCCCGGGACAGTAAACACAGAAGTCTTC. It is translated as CSSSPGTVNTEVF. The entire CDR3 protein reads CSSSPGTVNTEVFF. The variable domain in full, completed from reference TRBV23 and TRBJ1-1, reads DAAVTQKPRYLIKMKGQEAEMKCIPEKGHTAVFWYQQKQSKELKFLIYFQNQQPLDQIDMVKERFSAVCPSSSLCSLGIRTCEAEDSALYLCSSSPGTVNTEVFFGKGTRLTVV.

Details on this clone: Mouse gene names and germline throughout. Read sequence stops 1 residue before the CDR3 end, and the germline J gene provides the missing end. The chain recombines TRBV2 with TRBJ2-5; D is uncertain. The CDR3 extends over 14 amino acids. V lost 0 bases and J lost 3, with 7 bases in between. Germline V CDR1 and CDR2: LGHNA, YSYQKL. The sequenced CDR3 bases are TGTGCCAGCAGCCAAGATACGCCGCAAGACACCCAGTAC. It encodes CASSQDTPQDTQY. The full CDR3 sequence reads CASSQDTPQDTQYF.

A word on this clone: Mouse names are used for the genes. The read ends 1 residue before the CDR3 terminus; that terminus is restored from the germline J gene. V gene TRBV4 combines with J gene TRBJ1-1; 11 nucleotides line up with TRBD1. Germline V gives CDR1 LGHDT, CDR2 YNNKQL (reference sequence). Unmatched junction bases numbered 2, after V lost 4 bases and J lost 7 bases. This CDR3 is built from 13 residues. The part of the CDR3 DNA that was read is TGTGCCAGCAGCTCGGACAGGGGGCAAGAAGTCTTC. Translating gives CASSSDRGQEVF. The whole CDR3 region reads CASSSDRGQEVFF.

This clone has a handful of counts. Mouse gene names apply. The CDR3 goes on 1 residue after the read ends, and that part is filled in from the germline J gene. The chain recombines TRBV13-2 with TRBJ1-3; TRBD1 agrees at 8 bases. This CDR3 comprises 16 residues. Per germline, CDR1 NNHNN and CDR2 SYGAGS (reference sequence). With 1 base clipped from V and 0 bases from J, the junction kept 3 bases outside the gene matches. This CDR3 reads CASGDRQGTSGNTLYF. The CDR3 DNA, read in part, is TGTGCCAGCGGTGATAGACAGGGGACTTCTGGAAATACGCTCTAT.

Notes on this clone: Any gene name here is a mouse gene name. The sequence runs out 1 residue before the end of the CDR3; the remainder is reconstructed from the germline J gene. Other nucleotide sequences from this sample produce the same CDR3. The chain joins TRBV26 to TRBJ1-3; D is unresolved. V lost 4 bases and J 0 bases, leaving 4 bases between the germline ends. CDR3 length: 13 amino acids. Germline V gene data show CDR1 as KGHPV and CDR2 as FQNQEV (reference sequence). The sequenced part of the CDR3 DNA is TGTGCCAGCAGTCAGGGTTCTGGAAATACGCTCTAT. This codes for CASSQGSGNTLY. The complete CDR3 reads CASSQGSGNTLYF.

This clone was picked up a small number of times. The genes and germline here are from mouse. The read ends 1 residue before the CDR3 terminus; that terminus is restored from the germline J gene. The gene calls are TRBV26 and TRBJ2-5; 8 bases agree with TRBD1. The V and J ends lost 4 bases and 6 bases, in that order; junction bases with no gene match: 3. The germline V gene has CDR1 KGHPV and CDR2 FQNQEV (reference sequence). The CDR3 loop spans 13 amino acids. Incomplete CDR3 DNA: TGTGCCAGCAGTCGACAGGGGAGGGACACCCAGTAC. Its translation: CASSRQGRDTQY. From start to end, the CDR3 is CASSRQGRDTQYF.

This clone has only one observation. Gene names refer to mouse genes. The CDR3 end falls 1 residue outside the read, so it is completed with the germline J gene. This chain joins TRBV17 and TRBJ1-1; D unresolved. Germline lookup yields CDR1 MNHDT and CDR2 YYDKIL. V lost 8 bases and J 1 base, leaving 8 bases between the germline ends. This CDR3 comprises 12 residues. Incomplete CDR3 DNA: TGTGCTAGCGAGGTCAAAAACACAGAAGTCTTC. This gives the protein CASEVKNTEVF. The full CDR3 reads CASEVKNTEVFF.

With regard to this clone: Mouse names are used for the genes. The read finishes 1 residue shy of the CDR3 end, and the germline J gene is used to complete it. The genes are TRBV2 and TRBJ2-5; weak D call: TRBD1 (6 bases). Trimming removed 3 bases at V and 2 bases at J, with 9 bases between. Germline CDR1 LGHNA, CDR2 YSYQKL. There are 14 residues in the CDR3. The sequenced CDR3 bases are TGTGCCAGCAGCCACCGGGACACCCAAGACACCCAGTAC. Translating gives CASSHRDTQDTQY. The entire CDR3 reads CASSHRDTQDTQYF.

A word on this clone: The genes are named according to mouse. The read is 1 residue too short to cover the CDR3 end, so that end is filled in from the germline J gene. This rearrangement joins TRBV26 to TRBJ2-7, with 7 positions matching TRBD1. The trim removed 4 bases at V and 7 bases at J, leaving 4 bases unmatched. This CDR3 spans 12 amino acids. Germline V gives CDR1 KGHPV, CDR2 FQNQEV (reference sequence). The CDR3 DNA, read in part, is TGTGCCAGCAGTCAGGGCAGGGGGGAACAGTAC. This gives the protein CASSQGRGEQY. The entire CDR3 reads CASSQGRGEQYF.

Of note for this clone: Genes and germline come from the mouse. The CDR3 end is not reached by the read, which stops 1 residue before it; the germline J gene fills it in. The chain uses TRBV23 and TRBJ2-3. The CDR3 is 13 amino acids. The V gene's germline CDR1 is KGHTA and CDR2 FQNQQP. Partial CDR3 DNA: TGCTCCAGCAGCCCGGCGGGGGCAGAAACGCTGTAT. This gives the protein CSSSPAGAETLY. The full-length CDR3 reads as CSSSPAGAETLYF.